These 32 T cell receptor beta chains share one sample of origin, sequenced in a study of beta chain features in type 1 diabetes. Investigators reverse transcribed all isolated RNA, so they sequenced expressed TCRB transcripts. Generated by immunoSEQ multiplex PCR, the TCRdb table keeps only in-frame clones and is missing some. Here the sample spans roughly 280,000 clones, about 23% being singletons. Study findings and constraints: Significant though moderate, a shortening of TCRB CDR3s appeared in all four CD4+ subsets of Type 1 diabetes patients.

Their target antigens are unknown. Material for sequencing was naive CD4+ T cells from blood. The receptors come from a woman younger than 45 with type 1 diabetes.

The J gene is TRBJ1-2, the V gene TRBV30, with D possibly matching TRBD1 (6 bases). CDR1 is GTSNPN and CDR2 is SVGIG in the germline V gene (reference sequence). The CDR3 loop spans 13 amino acids. Trimming removed 4 bases at V and 2 bases at J, with 11 bases between. CDR3: CAWTRGGNYGYTF. CDR3 sequence (DNA): TGTGCCTGGACGAGGGGGGGGAACTATGGCTACACCTTC.

V and J are TRBV5-4 and TRBJ2-3; tentative D call: TRBD2 (5 bases). Germline CDR1 and CDR2: SGHNT and YYREEE (reference sequence). Deletions cut 5 bases from V and 3 bases from J, with 16 bases between. CDR3 length equals 15 residues. DNA for the CDR3: TGTGCCAGCAGTCGTTCTGGGAGTGGGACAGATACGCAGTATTTT. The encoded protein is CASSRSGSGTDTQYF.

This sequence joins TRBV15 and TRBJ2-2; the D gene is possibly TRBD2 (5 bases). Trimming took off 3 bases at V and 4 bases at J, with 9 bases between the two ends. Germline CDR1 and CDR2: LNHNV and YYDKDF (reference sequence). There are 14 residues in the CDR3. For the CDR3, the DNA is TGTGCCACCAGCAGGGGCAGCGGCACCGGGGAGCTGTTTTTT. It codes for CATSRGSGTGELFF.

The J gene is TRBJ2-1, the V gene TRBV29-1; TRBD2 matches at 11 bases. The CDR3 is 14 amino acids. Germline lookup yields CDR1 SQVTM and CDR2 ANQGSEA. Trimming at V came to 6 bases and at J to 4 bases, leaving 5 bases not matched to a gene. For the CDR3, the DNA is TGCAGCGTCGCGACTAGCGGGATTTACAATGAGCAGTTCTTC. The encoded protein is CSVATSGIYNEQFF.

The V and J genes are TRBV29-1 and TRBJ1-2; D is unclear. V was cut by 6 bases and J by 2 bases, with 13 bases left in between. Germline CDR1 is SQVTM and CDR2 is ANQGSEA. The CDR3 extends over 13 amino acids. DNA for the CDR3: TGCAGCGTAGAGGGTCCAACAAACTATGGCTACACCTTC. It yields the protein CSVEGPTNYGYTF.

J is TRBJ1-1 and V is TRBV5-1, with 8 bases aligning to TRBD1. V dropped 0 bases and J dropped 1; count of bases not matched to a gene: 5. CDR3 size: 16 residues. Germline loops: CDR1 SGHRS, CDR2 YFSETQ. This CDR3 is CASSLAPGQENTEAFF. In DNA form, the CDR3 reads TGCGCCAGCAGCTTGGCACCGGGACAGGAGAACACTGAAGCTTTCTTT.

Worth noting for this clone: The same CDR3 arises from other DNA sequences in this sample as well. The chain carries TRBV28 and TRBJ1-5; D gene ambiguous. V dropped 6 bases and J dropped 0 bases, with 3 bases sitting between them. The germline V gene has CDR1 MDHEN and CDR2 SYDVKM. CDR3 length equals 12 residues. The CDR3 region has the DNA TGTGCCAGCAGGAGTAGCAATCAGCCCCAGCATTTT. Protein: CASRSSNQPQHF.

This clone has just a few counts. This chain's CDR3 is CASSLDLAIPNEQFF. The CDR3 coding sequence is TGTGCCAGCAGCTTAGATCTGGCCATACCCAATGAGCAGTTCTTC. The J gene is TRBJ2-1, the V gene TRBV11-3; D is undetermined. The V end lost 0 bases, the J end lost 6 bases, and 12 bases lay between the germline ends. This CDR3 is 15 amino acids long. CDR1 SGHNT and CDR2 YENEEA come from the germline V gene.

This clone was seen more than once but under ten times. The chain is built from TRBV2 and TRBJ2-4; TRBD2 is a possible D gene (6 bases). The CDR3 is 15 residues long. Per germline, CDR1 SNHLY and CDR2 FYNNEI. Trimming removed 7 bases at V and 0 bases at J, with 13 bases between. CDR3 nucleotides: TGTGCCAGCACTGGGGACTCACTAGCCAAAAACATTCAGTACTTC. It codes for CASTGDSLAKNIQYF.

The rearrangement links TRBV12-5 to TRBJ2-7; D is perhaps TRBD1 (6 bases). The CDR3 is 16 residues long. V lost 10 bases and J lost 1, with 23 bases in between. Germline V gene data show CDR1 as LGHNT and CDR2 as FRNRAP. This CDR3 is CATTNPTGSSSYEQYF. In DNA, the CDR3 is TGTGCTACAACCAATCCGACAGGTTCCTCTTCCTACGAGCAGTACTTC.

This clone was observed a handful of times. This chain uses TRBV28 with TRBJ2-1; TRBD2 agrees at 10 bases. There are 15 residues in the CDR3. Trimming cost V 7 bases and J 9 bases; bases outside gene matches: 12. Germline V gene sequence: CDR1 MDHEN, CDR2 SYDVKM. The CDR3 DNA reads TGTGCCAGCACCCCCCAAGCGGGAGGGATGGCTGAGCAGTTCTTC. Its translation is CASTPQAGGMAEQFF.

This clone was seen a few times. Other DNA sequences in this sample translate to the same CDR3. The V and J genes are TRBV5-6 and TRBJ1-1; D remains ambiguous. Germline assignment: CDR1 SGHDT and CDR2 YYEEEE. The CDR3 has 13 amino acids. With 1 base removed from V and 2 bases from J, the gap between germline ends came to 6 bases. This CDR3 is CASSLRGNTEAFF. CDR3 sequence (DNA): TGTGCCAGCAGCTTGCGAGGAAACACTGAAGCTTTCTTT.

The rearrangement joins TRBV29-1 to TRBJ2-5; 12 nucleotides match TRBD1. Germline V gene sequence: CDR1 SQVTM, CDR2 ANQGSEA. The CDR3 spans 16 residues. V lost 7 bases, J lost 5 bases, and 14 bases stayed unmatched. The CDR3 region has the DNA TGCAGCGCGACGAAATCCGGGACAGGGGGCAGGGAGACCCAGTACTTC. Its translation: CSATKSGTGGRETQYF.

This clone was detected a few times. This rearrangement joins TRBV2 to TRBJ2-4, with TRBD2 identical over 13 bases. This CDR3 contains 18 residues. Germline trimming cut 2 bases from V and 8 bases from J; bases unmatched to any gene: 12. In germline, CDR1 is SNHLY, CDR2 FYNNEI. CDR3 sequence reads: CASSERVRTSGRWDIQYF. For the CDR3, the DNA is TGTGCCAGCAGTGAACGGGTTCGGACTAGCGGGAGATGGGACATTCAGTACTTC. Complete variable domain (other parts from reference TRBV2 and TRBJ2-4): EPEVTQTPSHQVTQMGQEVILRCVPISNHLYFYWYRQILGQKVEFLVSFYNNEISEKSEIFDDQFSVERPDGSNFTLKIRSTKLEDSAMYFCASSERVRTSGRWDIQYFGAGTRLSVL.

V gene TRBV7-9 combines with J gene TRBJ2-1; D is perhaps TRBD1 (6 bases). Germline V gives CDR1 SEHNR, CDR2 FQNEAQ (reference sequence). V was clipped by 6 bases and J by 0 bases, with 12 bases between them. This CDR3 contains 15 residues. DNA for the CDR3: TGTGCCAGCAGTCCACAGGGAAGCTCCTACAATGAGCAGTTCTTC. Residues: CASSPQGSSYNEQFF.

The table lists this clone with a few counts. This sequence joins TRBV7-2 and TRBJ2-1; TRBD2 is a possible D gene (5 bases). Trimming took 1 base from V and 4 from J, leaving 11 bases between them. This CDR3 comprises 15 residues. Germline V gene sequence: CDR1 SGHTA, CDR2 FQGNSA. CDR3 coding DNA: TGTGCCAGCAGCTTAGAGGCTAGCCTTTACAATGAGCAGTTCTTC. This translates into CASSLEASLYNEQFF.

The chain recombines TRBV2 with TRBJ2-7; 10 nucleotides align to TRBD2. The CDR3 length is 14 residues. Germline V gene sequence: CDR1 SNHLY, CDR2 FYNNEI. The V gene end was trimmed by 5 bases and the J gene end by 3 bases; junction bases not matched to a gene: 4. The CDR3 protein is CASSRRTSGYEQYF. The CDR3, as DNA: TGTGCCAGCAGTCGTCGGACTAGCGGCTACGAGCAGTACTTC.

The rearrangement uses TRBV27 and TRBJ2-2; possibly TRBD1 for D (5 bases). The CDR3 length is 17 residues. CDR1 is MNHEY, CDR2 SMNVEV, per germline (reference sequence). V dropped 4 bases and J dropped 3 bases, with 18 bases sitting between them. The CDR3 bases are TGTGCCAGCAGTTCTCTCTTGGCAGGGATGGACACCGGGGAGCTGTTTTTT. It yields the protein CASSSLLAGMDTGELFF.

The chain uses TRBV7-9 and TRBJ2-3, with 15 bases matching TRBD2. The CDR3 is made up of 18 amino acids. Germline CDR1 SEHNR, CDR2 FQNEAQ (reference sequence). V gave up 2 bases and J gave up 2 bases; unmatched junction bases: 5. CDR3 DNA sequence: TGTGCCAGCAGCTTAACGGGACTAGCGGGAGGAACCACAGATACGCAGTATTTT. Protein: CASSLTGLAGGTTDTQYF.

The gene calls are TRBV28 and TRBJ1-1, with TRBD1 identical over 8 bases. The V and J ends lost 6 bases and 10 bases, in that order; junction bases with no gene match: 10. The V gene's germline CDR1 is MDHEN and CDR2 SYDVKM. This CDR3 contains 13 residues. CDR3 region: CASSLGQGGGAFF. DNA for the CDR3: TGTGCCAGCAGCCTCGGACAGGGTGGCGGAGCTTTCTTT.

This clone has only a few counts. V and J are TRBV5-6 and TRBJ2-1; no definite D call. Germline-derived CDR1 and CDR2 are SGHDT and YYEEEE. The V gene lost 2 bases and the J gene lost 4 bases, with 7 bases spanning the gap. CDR3 length: 13 residues. The CDR3 here is CASSFDSYNEQFF. DNA of the CDR3: TGTGCCAGCAGCTTTGACTCATACAATGAGCAGTTCTTC.

This clone showed up just a few times. The chain employs TRBV6-1 and TRBJ1-2, with D possibly TRBD1 on 6 matching bases. The germline V gene encodes CDR1 MNHNS and CDR2 SASEGT. Trimming cost V 3 bases and J 3 bases, with 14 bases left between them. This CDR3 region has 15 residues. This CDR3 reads CASSDPSPGDYGYTF. In DNA form, the CDR3 reads TGTGCCAGCAGTGACCCCTCCCCAGGGGACTATGGCTACACCTTC.

This clone was picked up a small number of times. The rearrangement joins TRBV28 to TRBJ2-7; D may be TRBD2 (7 bases). The V end lost 7 bases, the J end lost 3 bases, and 19 bases lay between the germline ends. Per germline, CDR1 MDHEN and CDR2 SYDVKM. This CDR3 spans 15 amino acids. The DNA of the CDR3 is TGTGCCAGCATCACTCCACAGGGAGGGATCTACGAGCAGTACTTC. It translates to CASITPQGGIYEQYF.

The chain uses TRBV5-1 and TRBJ1-1, with TRBD1 as a possible D gene (5 bases). Trimming cost V 2 bases and J 6 bases, with 14 bases left between them. The CDR3 is 14 amino acids. Per germline, CDR1 SGHRS and CDR2 YFSETQ. The CDR3: CASSFSGGEAEAFF. The CDR3 region has the DNA TGCGCCAGCAGCTTTTCCGGGGGAGAGGCTGAAGCTTTCTTT.

The chain combines TRBV6-1 with TRBJ1-1, with D maybe TRBD1 (6 bases). Germline CDR1 and CDR2: MNHNS and SASEGT. V dropped 1 base and J dropped 2 bases, with 11 bases sitting between them. This CDR3 spans 15 amino acids. The CDR3 DNA reads as TGTGCCAGCAGTGAAGGGACAGCAGGAAACACTGAAGCTTTCTTT. Translating it yields CASSEGTAGNTEAFF.

This clone occurred a few times. The same CDR3 arises from other DNA sequences in this sample as well. The chain combines TRBV29-1 with TRBJ1-1; 9 positions match TRBD1. The CDR3 covers 12 residues. J lost 4 bases, V lost 6 bases, and 3 bases had no gene match. Looked up from germline, CDR1 is SQVTM and CDR2 is ANQGSEA. This CDR3 is CSVDRGGTEAFF. In DNA, the CDR3 is TGCAGCGTGGACAGGGGAGGCACTGAAGCTTTCTTT.

The chain is built from TRBV7-9 and TRBJ2-3; maybe TRBD1 (6 bases). The V end lost 2 bases, the J end lost 6 bases, and 9 bases lay between the germline ends. In germline, CDR1 is SEHNR, CDR2 FQNEAQ (reference sequence). CDR3 length: 13 residues. CDR3 coding DNA: TGTGCCAGCAGCTTAACAGGGTCGGATACGCAGTATTTT. The encoded protein is CASSLTGSDTQYF. Variable domain in full (rest from reference TRBV7-9 and TRBJ2-3): DTGVSQNPRHKITKRGQNVTFRCDPISEHNRLYWYRQTLGQGPEFLTYFQNEAQLEKSRLLSDRFSAERPKGSFSTLEIQRTEQGDSAMYLCASSLTGSDTQYFGPGTRLTVL.

In its sample, this clone was seen a few times. This rearrangement joins TRBV5-6 to TRBJ2-5, with 9 bases matching TRBD2. Per germline, CDR1 SGHDT and CDR2 YYEEEE. CDR3 length: 13 amino acids. The CDR3 is CASRASGVETQYF. The CDR3 DNA reads TGTGCATCTCGGGCTAGCGGGGTGGAGACCCAGTACTTC. The whole variable domain, remainder taken from reference TRBV5-6 and TRBJ2-5, is DAGVTQSPTHLIKTRGQQVTLRCSPKSGHDTVSWYQQALGQGPQFIFQYYEEEERQRGNFPDRFSGHQFPNYSSELNVNALLLGDSALYLCASRASGVETQYFGPGTRLLVL.

This chain connects TRBV15 to TRBJ2-7, with 8 bases fitting TRBD1. The CDR3 runs to 14 residues. V lost 4 bases and J lost 0; bases outside the gene matches: 2. CDR1 and CDR2 (germline): LNHNV, YYDKDF (reference sequence). CDR3 region: CATSIDRGSYEQYF. The CDR3, as DNA: TGTGCCACCAGCATAGACAGGGGCTCCTACGAGCAGTACTTC.

The chain has TRBV29-1 and TRBJ2-6; TRBD1 is a possible D gene (6 bases). The germline V gene has CDR1 SQVTM and CDR2 ANQGSEA. Trimming shortened V by 4 bases and J by 0 bases, and 13 bases separated the two germline ends. This CDR3 comprises 16 residues. The CDR3 spells CSVGTAYSSGANVLTF. CDR3 DNA sequence: TGCAGCGTTGGGACAGCTTATTCCTCTGGGGCCAACGTCCTGACTTTC.

This clone showed up just a few times. The CDR3 sequence is CASRPKGQGIYGYTF. The CDR3 nucleotides are TGTGCCAGCAGACCTAAAGGACAGGGAATCTATGGCTACACCTTC. V usage is TRBV27 and J usage is TRBJ1-2; 8 bases match TRBD1. The CDR3 consists of 15 residues. The germline gives CDR1 MNHEY, CDR2 SMNVEV (reference sequence). V was pared by 6 bases and J by 4 bases, with 10 bases of the junction left unmatched.

A few counts support this clone. As DNA, the CDR3 is TGTGCCAGCCAAATGCCGGGAGGGGCCGGGGAGCTGTTTTTT. It translates to CASQMPGGAGELFF. The rearrangement joins TRBV28 to TRBJ2-2; 8 bases are a match to TRBD2. Unmatched junction bases numbered 8, after V lost 8 bases and J lost 6 bases. The CDR3 consists of 14 residues. Germline values: CDR1 MDHEN, CDR2 SYDVKM. The whole variable domain, remainder taken from reference TRBV28 and TRBJ2-2, is DVKVTQSSRYLVKRTGEKVFLECVQDMDHENMFWYRQDPGLGLRLIYFSYDVKMKEKGDIPEGYSVSREKKERFSLILESASTNQTSMYLCASQMPGGAGELFFGEGSRLTVL.